A selection of T cell receptor beta chains follows, all from one sample in a study of blood T cells in healthy people across ages. TCRdb redid the calling of the 5' RACE reads with MiXCR, one entry per CDR3 protein. In the table there are roughly 730,000 distinct CDR3 sequences, roughly 50% of which are singletons. The sequenced material came from blood. These receptors all stem from a man aged 40-55 years in good health. The CDR3 runs from the conserved cysteine through the conserved F or W. Each record gives: CDR3 protein, CDR3 DNA, V gene, clone size, J gene, D gene. A D gene is named only where the DNA matches it firmly. Some rows have no size entry. The others give once, few or many, or a class for an expanded clone.

cdr3_aa: CASSVAGSDYEQYF
cdr3_nt: TGTGCCAGCAGTGTAGCGGGATCTGACTACGAGCAGTACTTC
v_call: TRBV12-3/TRBV12-4
clone_size: NA
j_call: TRBJ2-7
d_call: TRBD2

cdr3_aa: CASSVETGGADTQYF
cdr3_nt: TGTGCCAGCAGCGTAGAAACGGGAGGGGCCGATACGCAGTATTTT
v_call: TRBV9
clone_size: many
j_call: TRBJ2-3
d_call: TRBD2

cdr3_aa: CASSSDRVNNEQFF
cdr3_nt: TGTGCCAGCAGCTCGGACAGGGTCAACAATGAGCAGTTCTTC
v_call: TRBV11-2
clone_size: NA
j_call: TRBJ2-1
d_call: TRBD1

cdr3_aa: CASSSGTAVGNEQFF
cdr3_nt: TGTGCCAGCAGTTCCGGGACCGCCGTGGGTAATGAGCAGTTCTTC
v_call: TRBV6-6
clone_size: NA
j_call: TRBJ2-1
d_call: NA

cdr3_aa: CASTTGSRDTQYF
cdr3_nt: TGTGCCAGCACGACAGGTTCGAGAGATACGCAGTATTTT
v_call: TRBV6-1
clone_size: NA
j_call: TRBJ2-3
d_call: NA

cdr3_aa: CSAILAGRYEQYF
cdr3_nt: TGCAGTGCTATACTAGCGGGTCGCTACGAGCAGTACTTC
v_call: TRBV20-1
clone_size: NA
j_call: TRBJ2-7
d_call: TRBD2

cdr3_aa: CASSLGSSGIFDTQYF
cdr3_nt: TGTGCCAGCAGCTTAGGGTCTAGCGGGATTTTTGATACGCAGTATTTT
v_call: TRBV7-6
clone_size: NA
j_call: TRBJ2-3
d_call: TRBD2

cdr3_aa: CSVGIAGQGYTF
cdr3_nt: TGCAGCGTTGGTATTGCGGGGCAAGGCTACACCTTC
v_call: TRBV29-1
clone_size: NA
j_call: TRBJ1-2
d_call: NA

cdr3_aa: CASSVGGRGQGSSYNEQFF
cdr3_nt: TGTGCCAGCAGCGTAGGAGGCCGGGGTCAGGGAAGTTCCTACAATGAGCAGTTCTTC
v_call: TRBV9
clone_size: once
j_call: TRBJ2-1
d_call: NA

cdr3_aa: CASSGGLNYGYTF
cdr3_nt: TGTGCCAGCAGTGGTGGTTTGAACTATGGCTACACCTTC
v_call: TRBV27
clone_size: few
j_call: TRBJ1-2
d_call: NA

cdr3_aa: CASSEGGVVAGEQFF
cdr3_nt: TGTGCCAGCAGTGAAGGGGGAGTAGTAGCCGGTGAGCAGTTCTTC
v_call: TRBV2
clone_size: NA
j_call: TRBJ2-1
d_call: NA

cdr3_aa: CAISESGTVQETQYF
cdr3_nt: TGTGCCATCAGTGAGTCAGGGACGGTTCAAGAGACCCAGTACTTC
v_call: TRBV10-3
clone_size: NA
j_call: TRBJ2-5
d_call: NA

cdr3_aa: CASSAWTEETQYF
cdr3_nt: TGTGCCAGCAGCGCGTGGACAGAAGAGACCCAGTACTTC
v_call: TRBV13
clone_size: NA
j_call: TRBJ2-5
d_call: NA

cdr3_aa: CSARNGTSGRDTQYF
cdr3_nt: TGCAGTGCTCGCAACGGGACTAGCGGGAGGGATACGCAGTATTTT
v_call: TRBV20-1
clone_size: once
j_call: TRBJ2-3
d_call: TRBD2

cdr3_aa: CASSYSKRDYEQYF
cdr3_nt: TGTGCCAGCAGTTACTCGAAACGCGACTACGAGCAGTACTTC
v_call: TRBV6-2/TRBV6-3
clone_size: NA
j_call: TRBJ2-7
d_call: NA

cdr3_aa: CASSPHNSGGSEQFF
cdr3_nt: TGTGCCAGCTCACCACACAATAGCGGGGGGAGTGAGCAGTTCTTC
v_call: TRBV18
clone_size: NA
j_call: TRBJ2-1
d_call: TRBD2

cdr3_aa: CASSLEHHSYEQYF
cdr3_nt: TGTGCCAGCAGCTTAGAACACCACTCCTACGAGCAGTACTTC
v_call: TRBV28
clone_size: NA
j_call: TRBJ2-7
d_call: NA

cdr3_aa: CSVNQGVNYGYTF
cdr3_nt: TGCAGCGTTAATCAGGGCGTGAACTATGGCTACACCTTC
v_call: TRBV29-1
clone_size: NA
j_call: TRBJ1-2
d_call: NA

cdr3_aa: CASSRIGGAGSYNEQFF
cdr3_nt: TGTGCCAGCAGCCGAATTGGGGGGGCGGGCTCCTACAATGAGCAGTTCTTC
v_call: TRBV11-2
clone_size: NA
j_call: TRBJ2-1
d_call: NA

cdr3_aa: CASSSGVPAAANETQYF
cdr3_nt: TGCGCCAGCAGCTCTGGGGTTCCAGCGGCCGCCAACGAGACCCAGTACTTC
v_call: TRBV5-1
clone_size: once
j_call: TRBJ2-5
d_call: NA

cdr3_aa: CASSEGTSGVNEQFF
cdr3_nt: TGCGCCAGCAGCGAAGGGACTAGCGGAGTCAATGAGCAGTTCTTC
v_call: TRBV5-1
clone_size: few
j_call: TRBJ2-1
d_call: TRBD2

cdr3_aa: CASSLLGTSGRPNTGELFF
cdr3_nt: TGTGCCAGCAGTTTACTAGGGACTAGCGGGAGACCGAACACCGGGGAGCTGTTTTTT
v_call: TRBV27
clone_size: NA
j_call: TRBJ2-2
d_call: TRBD2

cdr3_aa: CASSRTSGSTDEQFF
cdr3_nt: TGTGCCAGCAGTCGGACTAGCGGGAGTACGGATGAGCAGTTCTTC
v_call: TRBV7-3
clone_size: NA
j_call: TRBJ2-1
d_call: TRBD2

cdr3_aa: CAISITGTSGASTDTQYF
cdr3_nt: TGTGCCATCAGTATTACCGGGACTAGCGGCGCTAGCACAGATACGCAGTATTTT
v_call: TRBV10-3
clone_size: few
j_call: TRBJ2-3
d_call: TRBD2

cdr3_aa: CSARVTRDRGGEQYF
cdr3_nt: TGCAGTGCTAGAGTAACCCGGGACAGGGGAGGGGAGCAGTACTTC
v_call: TRBV20-1
clone_size: few
j_call: TRBJ2-4
d_call: TRBD1

cdr3_aa: CASSAGTGGVEQYF
cdr3_nt: TGCGCCAGCAGCGCCGGGACAGGGGGAGTTGAGCAGTACTTC
v_call: TRBV5-1
clone_size: many
j_call: TRBJ2-7
d_call: TRBD1

cdr3_aa: CASSPDRLAVNTGELFF
cdr3_nt: TGTGCCAGCAGCCCCGACCGACTAGCGGTGAACACCGGGGAGCTGTTTTTT
v_call: TRBV13
clone_size: NA
j_call: TRBJ2-2
d_call: TRBD2

cdr3_aa: CASSLENRVTYEQYF
cdr3_nt: TGTGCCAGCAGCTTGGAAAACAGGGTAACCTACGAGCAGTACTTC
v_call: TRBV11-3
clone_size: once
j_call: TRBJ2-7
d_call: NA

cdr3_aa: CATSSWGAEETQYF
cdr3_nt: TGTGCCACCAGCAGCTGGGGGGCTGAGGAGACCCAGTACTTC
v_call: TRBV15
clone_size: once
j_call: TRBJ2-5
d_call: NA

cdr3_aa: CASSLITDNQPQHF
cdr3_nt: TGTGCCAGCAGTTTAATTACAGACAATCAGCCCCAGCATTTT
v_call: TRBV28
clone_size: NA
j_call: TRBJ1-5
d_call: NA

cdr3_aa: CASSFPSSETGARTDTQYF
cdr3_nt: TGTGCCAGCAGTTTCCCCTCCAGCGAGACAGGGGCCCGCACAGATACGCAGTATTTT
v_call: TRBV28
clone_size: once
j_call: TRBJ2-3
d_call: TRBD1

cdr3_aa: CASSYVGEDPTDTQYF
cdr3_nt: TGTGCCAGCAGCTATGTGGGAGAGGACCCCACAGATACGCAGTATTTT
v_call: TRBV5-6
clone_size: NA
j_call: TRBJ2-3
d_call: NA